Included here is one TCR beta chain sequence, with context. Its specificity is not known. CD45RO-negative CD8 cells positively selected for CCR7 made up the naive population, which excluded terminally differentiated effector memory CD45RA+ cells. The study enrolled healthy HIV-negative adults without recent acute infections or vaccinations as donors. The entry originates in a study of shared clonotypes between healthy human individuals. Findings and limits, study-wide: A small donor pool kept down the genetic and exposure-history diversity that was represented.

Samples underwent the assay at deep level. Genomic DNA of every subset was divided equally among multiple immunoSEQ plates. Profiled with immunoSEQ multiplex PCR; TCRdb holds only in-frame clones, not every one. This table has approximately 1.9 million clones, over 85% appearing once. This clonotype was obtained from a man between 18 and 35 years old in good health. Some clones in this sample may be carry-over from other donors' samples. The sequenced sample consisted of naive CD8+ T cells from PBMCs.

The CDR3 DNA reads TGTGCCAGCAGCTTCCGATGGCGTGAAGGGGCTAATGAAAAACTGTTTTTT. Translated: CASSFRWREGANEKLFF. The J gene is TRBJ1-4, the V gene TRBV5-5; a weak D match, TRBD1 (5 bases). CDR1 SGHKS and CDR2 YYEKEE come from the germline V gene (reference sequence). The V end lost 2 bases, the J end lost 3 bases, and 17 bases lay between the germline ends. CDR3 length: 17 amino acids.